This TCR beta chain originates from a study of T cells in Graves' hyperthyroidism and ophthalmopathy. General study results and limits: A 13 V-J model separated ophthalmopathy from stable hyperthyroidism. Model-based prediction identified ophthalmopathy a median about 7 months prior to its onset.

Trimming pared 8 bases from V and 1 base from J, leaving 12 bases between. The CDR3 sequence is 15 residues long. The germline CDR1 and CDR2 sequences are ENHRY and SYGVKD. This clonotype was picked up a small number of times. Antigen specificity is unknown. TCR beta CDR3 regions were amplified from RNA. An initial round of RT-PCR targeting the TCR CDR3 relied on the HTBI primer set. MiXCR, run by TCRdb on the multiplex PCR reads, gives a single entry per CDR3 protein. The table has hundreds of thousands of distinct CDR3 sequences, about 45% seen once. Diagnoses were made from clinical symptoms, serum measures (thyroxine and TRAb), thyroid ultrasound and orbital computed tomography.

The specimen was peripheral blood or thyroid tissue (not recorded which). This clonotype was obtained from an adult man with Graves' disease, either hyperthyroidism or ophthalmopathy (not recorded which). The chain links TRBV10-3 to TRBJ2-6; TRBD1 or TRBD2 may be the D gene (5 bases each). CDR3 sequence (DNA): TGTGCCATCCGTGGGACGGGGTCTGGGGCCAACGTCCTGACTTTC. Its translation is CAIRGTGSGANVLTF.